This T cell receptor (beta chain) was recovered during a study of graft-versus-host responses after intestinal transplantation. Study context: Grafts that recipients had were multivisceral, liver-intestinal, or isolated intestinal transplants. Study findings and constraints: GvH clones turned up in recipient marrow; some had shown up first in ileum or blood.

The germline gives CDR1 MNHNS, CDR2 SASEGT. The length of the CDR3 is 11 residues. Trimming took off 7 bases at V and 0 bases at J, with 4 bases between the two ends. The method was immunoSEQ multiplex PCR; TCRdb's version includes in-frame clones alone and lacks a portion of them. The sample includes fewer than 120,000 clones, roughly 93% seen only once; the top ten take less than 0.55%. This clone was counted once. The antigen remains unidentified. This chain uses TRBV6-1 with TRBJ2-7; no clear D gene. The sequence came from a human donor who received an intestinal transplant. Here the sequenced sample was unstimulated CD8+ T cells sorted from spleen or lymph node cells, taken before intestinal transplant. Here the CDR3 reads CASTDSYEQYF. In DNA form, the CDR3 reads TGTGCCAGCACTGACTCCTACGAGCAGTACTTC.